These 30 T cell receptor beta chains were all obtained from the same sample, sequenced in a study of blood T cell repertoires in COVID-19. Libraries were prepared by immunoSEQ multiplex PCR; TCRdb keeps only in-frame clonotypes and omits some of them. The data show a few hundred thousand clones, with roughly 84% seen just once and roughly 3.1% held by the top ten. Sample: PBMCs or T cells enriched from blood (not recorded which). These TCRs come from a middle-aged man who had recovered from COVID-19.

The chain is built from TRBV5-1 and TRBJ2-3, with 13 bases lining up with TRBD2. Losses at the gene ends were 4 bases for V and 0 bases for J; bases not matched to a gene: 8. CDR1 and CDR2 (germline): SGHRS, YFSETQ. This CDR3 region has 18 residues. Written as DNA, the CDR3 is TGCGCCAGCAGCCCCGGACTAGCGGGGGATCTTAGCACAGATACGCAGTATTTT. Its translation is CASSPGLAGDLSTDTQYF.

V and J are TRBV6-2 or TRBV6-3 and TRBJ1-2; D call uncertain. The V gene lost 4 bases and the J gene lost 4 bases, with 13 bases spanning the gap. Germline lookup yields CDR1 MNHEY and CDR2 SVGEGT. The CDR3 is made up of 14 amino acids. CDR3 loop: CASSSAGRVYGYTF. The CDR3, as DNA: TGTGCCAGCAGTTCCGCCGGGAGAGTCTATGGCTACACCTTC.

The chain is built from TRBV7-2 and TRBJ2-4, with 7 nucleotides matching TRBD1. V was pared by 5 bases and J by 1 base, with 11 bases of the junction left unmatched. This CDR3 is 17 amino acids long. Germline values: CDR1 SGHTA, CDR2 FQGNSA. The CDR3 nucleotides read TGTGCCAGCAGCGGAACCACAGGGGCGGGCGCCAAAAACATTCAGTACTTC. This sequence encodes CASSGTTGAGAKNIQYF.

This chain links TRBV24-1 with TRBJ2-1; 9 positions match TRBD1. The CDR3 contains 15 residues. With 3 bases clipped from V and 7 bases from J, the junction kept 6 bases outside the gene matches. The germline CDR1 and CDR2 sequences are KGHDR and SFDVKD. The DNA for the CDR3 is TGTGCCACCAGTGATCCTGACAGGGGGGGAAATGAGCAGTTCTTC. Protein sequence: CATSDPDRGGNEQFF.

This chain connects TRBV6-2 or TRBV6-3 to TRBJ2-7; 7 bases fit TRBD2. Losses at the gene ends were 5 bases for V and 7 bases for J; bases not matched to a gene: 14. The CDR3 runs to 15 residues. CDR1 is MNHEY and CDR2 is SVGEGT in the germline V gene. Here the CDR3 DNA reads TGTGCCAGCAGTCCAACTTCCGGGAGGATAGGAGAGCAGTACTTC. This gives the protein CASSPTSGRIGEQYF.

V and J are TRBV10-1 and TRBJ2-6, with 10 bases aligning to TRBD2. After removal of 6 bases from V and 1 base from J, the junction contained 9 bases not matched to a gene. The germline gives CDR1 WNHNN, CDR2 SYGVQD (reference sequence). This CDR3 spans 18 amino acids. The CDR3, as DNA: TGCGCCAGCAGGCTCGCTGTAGCGGGGGGTTCTGGGGCCAACGTCCTGACTTTC. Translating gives CASRLAVAGGSGANVLTF.

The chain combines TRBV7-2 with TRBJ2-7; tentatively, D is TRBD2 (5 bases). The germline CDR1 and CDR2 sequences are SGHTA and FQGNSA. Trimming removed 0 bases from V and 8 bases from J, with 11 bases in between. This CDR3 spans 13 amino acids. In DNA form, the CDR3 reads TGTGCCAGCAGCTTAGCGGGAGCCCCCCAGCAGTACTTC. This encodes CASSLAGAPQQYF.

This chain's CDR3 is CASRPDRGDTEAFF. The CDR3 region has the DNA TGTGCCAGCAGGCCGGACAGGGGCGACACTGAAGCTTTCTTT. The chain recombines TRBV11-3 with TRBJ1-1, with 9 bases fitting TRBD1. V lost 6 bases, J lost 3 bases, and 5 bases stayed unmatched. The germline gives CDR1 SGHNT, CDR2 YENEEA. The CDR3 extends over 14 amino acids.

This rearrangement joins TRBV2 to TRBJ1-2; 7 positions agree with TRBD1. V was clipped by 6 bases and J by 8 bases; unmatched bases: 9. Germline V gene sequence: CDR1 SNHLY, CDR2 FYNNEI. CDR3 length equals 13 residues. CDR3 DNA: TGTGCCAGCAGGGGGGACAGTTTGGGAGGCTACACCTTC. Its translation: CASRGDSLGGYTF. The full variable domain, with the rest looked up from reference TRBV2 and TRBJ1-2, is EPEVTQTPSHQVTQMGQEVILRCVPISNHLYFYWYRQILGQKVEFLVSFYNNEISEKSEIFDDQFSVERPDGSNFTLKIRSTKLEDSAMYFCASRGDSLGGYTFGSGTRLTVV.

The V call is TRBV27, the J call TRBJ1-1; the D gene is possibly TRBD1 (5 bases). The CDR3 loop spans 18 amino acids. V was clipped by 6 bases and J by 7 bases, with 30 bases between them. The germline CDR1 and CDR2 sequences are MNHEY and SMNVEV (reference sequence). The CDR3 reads CASSSQTQWRGRMGEAFF. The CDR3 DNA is TGTGCCAGCAGCTCCCAGACCCAGTGGCGGGGGAGGATGGGTGAAGCTTTCTTT.

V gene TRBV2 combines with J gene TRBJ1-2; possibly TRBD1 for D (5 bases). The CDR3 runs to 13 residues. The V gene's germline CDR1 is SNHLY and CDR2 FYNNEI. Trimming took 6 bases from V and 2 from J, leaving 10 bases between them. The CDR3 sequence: CASRGRANYGYTF. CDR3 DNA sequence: TGTGCCAGCAGGGGCAGGGCGAACTATGGCTACACCTTC.

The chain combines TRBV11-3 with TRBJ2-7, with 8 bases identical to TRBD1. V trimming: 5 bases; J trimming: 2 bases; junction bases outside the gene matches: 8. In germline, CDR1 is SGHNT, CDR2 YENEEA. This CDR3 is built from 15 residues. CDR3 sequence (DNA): TGTGCCAGCAGCCCGACGGAACAGGGGGCCTACGAGCAGTACTTC. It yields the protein CASSPTEQGAYEQYF.

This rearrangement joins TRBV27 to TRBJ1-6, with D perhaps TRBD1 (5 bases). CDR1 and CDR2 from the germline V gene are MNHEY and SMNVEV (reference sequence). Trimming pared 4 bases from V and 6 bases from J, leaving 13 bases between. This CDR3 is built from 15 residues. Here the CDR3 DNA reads TGTGCCAGCAGTTACGGAGGGGACGGTAATTCACCCCTCCACTTT. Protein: CASSYGGDGNSPLHF.

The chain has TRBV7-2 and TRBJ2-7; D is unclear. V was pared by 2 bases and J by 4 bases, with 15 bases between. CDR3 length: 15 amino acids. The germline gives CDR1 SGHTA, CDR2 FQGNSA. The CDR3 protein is CASSLNGRILYEQYF. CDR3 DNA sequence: TGTGCCAGCAGCTTAAACGGCAGGATCCTATACGAGCAGTACTTC.

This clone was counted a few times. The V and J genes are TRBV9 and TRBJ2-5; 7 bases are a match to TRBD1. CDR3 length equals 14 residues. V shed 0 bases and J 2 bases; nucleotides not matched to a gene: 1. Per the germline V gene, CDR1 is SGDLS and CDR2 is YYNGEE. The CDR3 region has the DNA TGTGCCAGCAGCGTAGACAGGGGTCAAGAGACCCAGTACTTC. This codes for CASSVDRGQETQYF.

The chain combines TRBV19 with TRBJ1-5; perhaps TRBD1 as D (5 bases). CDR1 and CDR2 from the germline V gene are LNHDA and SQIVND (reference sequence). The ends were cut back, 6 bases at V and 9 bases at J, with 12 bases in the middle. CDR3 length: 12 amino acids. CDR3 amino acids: CASRGAQGPQHF. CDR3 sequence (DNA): TGTGCCAGTAGAGGGGCCCAGGGGCCCCAGCATTTT.

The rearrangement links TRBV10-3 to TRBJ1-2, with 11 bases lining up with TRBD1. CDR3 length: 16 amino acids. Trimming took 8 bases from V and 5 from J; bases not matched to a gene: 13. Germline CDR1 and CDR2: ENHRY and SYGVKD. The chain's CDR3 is CAIGSGTGGARYGYTF. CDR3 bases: TGTGCCATCGGTTCCGGGACAGGGGGGGCTAGGTATGGCTACACCTTC.

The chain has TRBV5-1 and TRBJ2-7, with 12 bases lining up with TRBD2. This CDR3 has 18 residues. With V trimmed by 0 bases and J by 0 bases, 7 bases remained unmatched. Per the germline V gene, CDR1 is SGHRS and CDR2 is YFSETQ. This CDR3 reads CASSLGGTSGSPSYEQYF. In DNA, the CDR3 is TGCGCCAGCAGCTTGGGGGGGACTAGCGGGTCCCCCTCCTACGAGCAGTACTTC.

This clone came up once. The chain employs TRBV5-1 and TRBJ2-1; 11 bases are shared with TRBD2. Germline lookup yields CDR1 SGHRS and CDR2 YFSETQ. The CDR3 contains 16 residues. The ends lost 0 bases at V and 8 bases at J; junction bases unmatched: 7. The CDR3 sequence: CASSLGLAGGGDEQFF. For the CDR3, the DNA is TGCGCCAGCAGCTTGGGGCTAGCGGGGGGCGGGGATGAGCAGTTCTTC.

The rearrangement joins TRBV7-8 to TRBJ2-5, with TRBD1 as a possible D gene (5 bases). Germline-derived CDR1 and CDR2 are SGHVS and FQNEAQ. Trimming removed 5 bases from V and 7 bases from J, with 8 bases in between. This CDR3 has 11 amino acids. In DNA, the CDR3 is TGTGCCAGCAGCGTCCAGGGGACCCAGTACTTC. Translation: CASSVQGTQYF.

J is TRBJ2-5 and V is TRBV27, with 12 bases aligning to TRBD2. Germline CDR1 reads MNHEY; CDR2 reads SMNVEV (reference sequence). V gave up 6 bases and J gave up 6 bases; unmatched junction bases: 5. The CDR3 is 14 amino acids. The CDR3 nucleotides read TGTGCCAGCAGAGGACTAGCGGGGTTGCAGACCCAGTACTTC. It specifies CASRGLAGLQTQYF.

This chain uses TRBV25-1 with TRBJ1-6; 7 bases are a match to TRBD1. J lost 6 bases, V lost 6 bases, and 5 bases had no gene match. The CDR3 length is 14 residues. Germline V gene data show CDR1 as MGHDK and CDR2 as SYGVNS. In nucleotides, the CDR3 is TGTGCCAGCAGGCTGGGACAGAGTAATTCACCCCTCCACTTT. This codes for CASRLGQSNSPLHF. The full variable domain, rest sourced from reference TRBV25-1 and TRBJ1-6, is EADIYQTPRYLVIGTGKKITLECSQTMGHDKMYWYQQDPGMELHLIHYSYGVNSTEKGDLSSESTVSRIRTEHFPLTLESARPSHTSQYLCASRLGQSNSPLHFGNGTRLTVT.

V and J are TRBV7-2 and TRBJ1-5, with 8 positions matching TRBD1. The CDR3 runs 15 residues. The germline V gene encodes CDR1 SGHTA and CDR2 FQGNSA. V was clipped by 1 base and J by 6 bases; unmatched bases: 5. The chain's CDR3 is CASSLGQGIGQPQHF. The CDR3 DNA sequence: TGTGCCAGCAGCTTAGGACAGGGGATAGGTCAGCCCCAGCATTTT.

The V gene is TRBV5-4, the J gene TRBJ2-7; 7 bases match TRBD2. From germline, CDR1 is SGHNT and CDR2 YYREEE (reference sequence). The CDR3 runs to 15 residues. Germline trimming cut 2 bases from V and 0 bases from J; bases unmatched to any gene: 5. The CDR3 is CASSLSAGFSYEQYF. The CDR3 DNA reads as TGTGCCAGCAGCTTATCAGCGGGGTTCTCCTACGAGCAGTACTTC. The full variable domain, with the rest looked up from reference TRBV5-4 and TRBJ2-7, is ETGVTQSPTHLIKTRGQQVTLRCSSQSGHNTVSWYQQALGQGPQFIFQYYREEENGRGNFPPRFSGLQFPNYSSELNVNALELDDSALYLCASSLSAGFSYEQYFGPGTRLTVT.

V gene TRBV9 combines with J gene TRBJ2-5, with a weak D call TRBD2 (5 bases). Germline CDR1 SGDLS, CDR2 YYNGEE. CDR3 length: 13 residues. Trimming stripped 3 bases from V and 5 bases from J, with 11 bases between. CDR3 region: CASSAAPGETQYF. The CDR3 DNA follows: TGTGCCAGCAGCGCCGCACCGGGGGAGACCCAGTACTTC.

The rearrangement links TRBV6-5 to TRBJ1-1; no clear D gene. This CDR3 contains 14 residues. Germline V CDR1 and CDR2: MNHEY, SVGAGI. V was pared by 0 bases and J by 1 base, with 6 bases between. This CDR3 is CASSYSGRNTEAFF. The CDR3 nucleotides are TGTGCCAGCAGTTACTCCGGGAGGAACACTGAAGCTTTCTTT.

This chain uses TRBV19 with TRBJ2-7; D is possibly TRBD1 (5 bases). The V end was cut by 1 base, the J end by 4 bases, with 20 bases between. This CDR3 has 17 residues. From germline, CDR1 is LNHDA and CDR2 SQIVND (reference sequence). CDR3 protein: CASSIVRRWQGRYEQYF. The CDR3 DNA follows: TGTGCCAGTAGTATAGTCCGACGGTGGCAGGGTCGGTACGAGCAGTACTTC.

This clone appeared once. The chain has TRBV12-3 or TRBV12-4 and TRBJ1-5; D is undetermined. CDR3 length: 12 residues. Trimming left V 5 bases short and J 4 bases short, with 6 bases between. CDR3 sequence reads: CASSPTNQPQHF. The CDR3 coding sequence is TGTGCCAGCAGTCCAACAAATCAGCCCCAGCATTTT.

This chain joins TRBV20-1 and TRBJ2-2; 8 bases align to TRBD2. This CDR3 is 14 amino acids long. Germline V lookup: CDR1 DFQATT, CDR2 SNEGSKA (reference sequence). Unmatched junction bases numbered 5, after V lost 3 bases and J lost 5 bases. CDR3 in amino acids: CSASPGRGTGELFF. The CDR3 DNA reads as TGCAGTGCTAGTCCCGGGAGGGGTACCGGGGAGCTGTTTTTT.

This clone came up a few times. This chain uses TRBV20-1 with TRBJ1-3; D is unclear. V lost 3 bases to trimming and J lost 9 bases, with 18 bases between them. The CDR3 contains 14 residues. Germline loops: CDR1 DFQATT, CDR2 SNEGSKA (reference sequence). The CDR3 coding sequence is TGCAGTGCTAGTCCCGGGTCATCTGAGATCACCATATATTTT. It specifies CSASPGSSEITIYF.